Following are 15 T cell receptor beta chains from one sample sequenced in a study of cytomegalovirus exposure and HLA in healthy donors. 60 Vbeta and 13 Jbeta primers were used in PCR. The method was immunoSEQ multiplex PCR; TCRdb's version includes in-frame clones alone and lacks a portion of them. The sample consists of about 120,000 clones, over 50% of them appearing once. Sequenced input: PBMCs. The receptors stem from a woman aged 40 to 50 in good health and CMV-seropositive.

About this clone: Other DNA sequences in this sample translate to the same CDR3. The rearrangement joins TRBV2 to TRBJ2-7; 12 nucleotides match TRBD2. CDR3 length equals 14 residues. V trimming: 4 bases; J trimming: 7 bases; junction bases outside the gene matches: 5. The germline CDR1 and CDR2 sequences are SNHLY and FYNNEI. The CDR3 region is CASSGLAGAGEQYF. CDR3 sequence (DNA): TGTGCCAGCAGTGGACTAGCGGGAGCGGGGGAGCAGTACTTC.

The chain joins TRBV28 to TRBJ1-3, with TRBD1 matching 7 bases. The CDR3 sequence is 14 residues long. Looked up from germline, CDR1 is MDHEN and CDR2 is SYDVKM. Unmatched junction bases numbered 4, after V lost 6 bases and J lost 2 bases. The DNA of the CDR3 is TGTGCCAGCAGGAGTACAGGGGCTGGAAACACCATATATTTT. Its translation is CASRSTGAGNTIYF.

The CDR3 DNA reads as TGTGCCAGCAGTCCCTGGACAGGGGACGAGCAGTACTTC. It codes for CASSPWTGDEQYF. This sequence joins TRBV2 and TRBJ2-7; 9 bases line up with TRBD1. CDR3 size: 13 residues. Germline CDR1 reads SNHLY; CDR2 reads FYNNEI. The V and J ends lost 5 bases and 5 bases, in that order; junction bases with no gene match: 4.

On this clone: At one end the junction does not follow the germline gene, possibly because of a read error. The J gene is TRBJ2-7, the V gene TRBV10-2; 7 bases align to TRBD1. CDR1 and CDR2 from the germline V gene are WSHSY and SAAADI. This CDR3 is built from 12 residues. CDR3 bases: TGCGCCAGTAGGGACAGAGCCTACGAGCAGTGCTTC. It specifies CASRDRAYEQCF.

The chain carries TRBV9 and TRBJ2-1, with 10 bases lining up with TRBD2. This CDR3 is built from 18 residues. Germline CDR1 SGDLS, CDR2 YYNGEE. The V segment lost 0 bases and the J segment 5 bases; nucleotides outside the gene matches: 11. The CDR3, as DNA: TGTGCCAGCAGCGTAGAGAGCGGGAGGGCCCCTGGCAACAATGAGCAGTTCTTC. Translated: CASSVESGRAPGNNEQFF.

The rearrangement links TRBV7-8 to TRBJ2-2; maybe TRBD1 (5 bases). The V end was cut by 1 base, the J end by 9 bases, with 21 bases between. This CDR3 contains 17 residues. CDR1 is SGHVS, CDR2 FQNEAQ, per germline. CDR3 loop: CASSLGPARAENRELFF. The CDR3, as DNA: TGTGCCAGCAGCTTAGGGCCGGCCAGGGCGGAGAACCGGGAGCTGTTTTTT.

This clone was seen a handful of times. V is TRBV4-1 and J is TRBJ1-1, with D unresolved. The V and J ends lost 1 base and 7 bases respectively, with 7 bases between them. Germline-derived CDR1 and CDR2 are MGHRA and YSYEKL. The CDR3 covers 12 residues. CDR3 DNA sequence: TGCGCCAGCAGCCAAGCGGGGAATGAAGCTTTCTTT. Translation: CASSQAGNEAFF.

This clone was found once. This sequence joins TRBV7-9 and TRBJ2-1; 10 nucleotides match TRBD2. The CDR3 has 18 residues. In germline, CDR1 is SEHNR, CDR2 FQNEAQ (reference sequence). The junction had 8 bases not matched to a gene; V was cut back by 3 bases and J by 0 bases. The CDR3 DNA is TGTGCCAGCAGCTTTCTTGTAGCGGGGGGACCCTCCTACAATGAGCAGTTCTTC. Protein sequence: CASSFLVAGGPSYNEQFF.

This clone was counted between two and nine times. This sequence joins TRBV29-1 and TRBJ2-1; 8 positions agree with TRBD2. The CDR3 consists of 14 residues. Germline values: CDR1 SQVTM, CDR2 ANQGSEA. V was pared by 6 bases and J by 4 bases, with 8 bases of the junction left unmatched. This CDR3 reads CSVPGLGHYNEQFF. The CDR3 DNA sequence: TGCAGCGTACCGGGACTAGGGCATTACAATGAGCAGTTCTTC.

This chain connects TRBV6-1 to TRBJ1-5, with 7 positions matching TRBD1. CDR1 MNHNS and CDR2 SASEGT come from the germline V gene. V lost 2 bases, J lost 1 base, and 5 bases stayed unmatched. This CDR3 comprises 16 residues. The chain's CDR3 is CASSERGRGSNQPQHF. The CDR3 DNA follows: TGTGCCAGCAGTGAAAGGGGCAGGGGGAGCAATCAGCCCCAGCATTTT.

This clone was recorded a few times. This sequence joins TRBV2 and TRBJ2-2; 13 positions match TRBD2. The J segment lost 1 base and the V segment lost 7 bases, leaving 3 bases of the junction unmatched. This CDR3 is 16 amino acids long. Germline CDR1 SNHLY, CDR2 FYNNEI. The CDR3 is CASMTSGGLNTGELFF. In DNA, the CDR3 is TGTGCCAGCATGACTAGCGGGGGGTTGAACACCGGGGAGCTGTTTTTT.

In regard to this clone: The sample contains more than one DNA sequence encoding this CDR3. The V and J genes are TRBV11-3 and TRBJ1-1; 9 nucleotides line up with TRBD1. The CDR3 has 14 residues. Germline loops: CDR1 SGHNT, CDR2 YENEEA. Trimming at V came to 4 bases and at J to 5 bases, leaving 5 bases not matched to a gene. CDR3 loop: CASSSGQGGTEAFF. The CDR3, as DNA: TGTGCCAGCAGCTCGGGACAGGGAGGAACTGAAGCTTTCTTT.

The gene calls are TRBV28 and TRBJ1-5, with 8 bases that match TRBD1. This CDR3 contains 15 residues. Germline assignment: CDR1 MDHEN and CDR2 SYDVKM. The V and J ends lost 2 bases and 7 bases, in that order; junction bases with no gene match: 7. The CDR3 bases are TGTGCCAGCAGTTTACAGGGGGCTGGCATACAGCCCCAGCATTTT. This translates into CASSLQGAGIQPQHF.

The V call is TRBV4-1, the J call TRBJ1-2; no firm D call. In germline, CDR1 is MGHRA, CDR2 YSYEKL. The V end was cut by 0 bases, the J end by 8 bases, with 19 bases between. This CDR3 spans 16 amino acids. CDR3: CASSQDTPLQALGYTF. In nucleotides, the CDR3 is TGCGCCAGCAGCCAAGACACACCTCTACAAGCGTTGGGCTACACCTTC.

J is TRBJ1-5 and V is TRBV7-8; D perhaps matches TRBD1 (6 bases). Trimming stripped 5 bases from V and 0 bases from J, with 26 bases between. Germline-derived CDR1 and CDR2 are SGHVS and FQNEAQ. CDR3 length: 20 amino acids. The CDR3: CASSPHAGGAGGNSNQPQHF. The DNA of the CDR3 is TGTGCCAGCAGCCCCCATGCGGGGGGGGCGGGGGGAAATAGCAATCAGCCCCAGCATTTT.